Described below is a single T cell receptor (beta chain) sequence and its context. Its target is unknown. The data derive from a study of T cell repertoires in cytomegalovirus infection. The wider study: From public TCR beta signatures came an indication of both CMV infection and matching HLA type. Study-level points and caveats: HLA-C-restricted CMV-specific TCR beta clonotypes were dominant in the ex vivo response. Identification of carriers of CMV plus the relevant HLA was achieved through cumulative public TCR beta family frequency.

Per germline, CDR1 MNHEY and CDR2 SVGAGI. The CDR3 length is 12 residues. Trimming pared 6 bases from V and 8 bases from J, leaving 8 bases between. One entry per CDR3 protein, called by TCRdb with MiXCR from the reads. This table has hundreds of thousands of distinct CDR3 sequences, 29% appearing once. This TCR was sampled from a human donor in good health (CMV status not recorded). Some clones in this sample may be carry-over from other donors' samples. This chain links TRBV6-5 with TRBJ1-6; D not resolved. Sequencing was performed on cultured PBMCs, taken from culture after CMV antigen stimulation. The CDR3 DNA is TGTGCCAGCAGCTACCGGGATTCACCCCTCCACTTT. Translating gives CASSYRDSPLHF.